This T cell receptor beta chain was sequenced for a study of blood T cells in healthy people across ages. Every donor provided roughly 9.1 milliliters of peripheral blood. At least 7 million PBMCs were isolated per sample. A second 7 to 11 cycle PCR used barcoded and J-beta primers. TCRdb reanalysed the 5' RACE reads using MiXCR and keeps one entry per CDR3 protein. The sample lists under 1,000,000 distinct CDR3 sequences, roughly 46% occurring once. This clonotype was counted ten times or more. Its target is not known. The junction shows a germline mismatch at one end, possibly a read error. Study outcomes and limitations: Shifts in expanded clonotypes may have been confounded by donor CMV status, which was unknown.

The source of this sequence is a man older than 75 in good health. Sequenced input: blood.

The CDR3 DNA sequence: TGCGCCAGCAGCTTCGGAAATGAGCAGTTCTTC. It codes for CASSFGNEQFF. The chain combines TRBV12-3 or TRBV12-4 with TRBJ2-1, with unresolved D. The CDR3 has 11 residues.